The rows below give T cell receptor beta chains drawn from one sample of a study of cytomegalovirus exposure and HLA in healthy donors. Produced via immunoSEQ multiplex PCR; TCRdb's table is partial and in-frame only. The sample lists roughly 26,000 clones, roughly 68% occurring once. Material for sequencing was PBMCs. These receptors came from a woman aged 50 to 60 in good health and CMV-seronegative. CDR3s include the opening cysteine and the closing phenylalanine or tryptophan. The order of the fields is V gene, clone size, D gene, J gene, CDR3 DNA, CDR3 protein. D genes are given only for firm matches. Not every row has a clone size; where given, it reads once, few, many or a size class.

TRBV5-1	once	TRBD1	TRBJ1-1	TGCGCCAGCAGCTCTCAGACAGGGACCACTGAAGCTTTCTTT	CASSSQTGTTEAFF
TRBV5-1	-	TRBD1	TRBJ1-2	TGCGCCAGCAGCTTGCAGGGGGCAGAGTATGGCTACACCTTC	CASSLQGAEYGYTF
TRBV12-5	-	-	TRBJ1-1	TGTGCTAGTGGTTTGTTTCGGGGAGGCAACACTGAAGCTTTCTTT	CASGLFRGGNTEAFF
TRBV5-4	-	TRBD2	TRBJ2-3	TGTGCCTTCGGGGGGACGGATACGCAGTATTTT	CAFGGTDTQYF
TRBV4-2	-	TRBD1	TRBJ1-5	TGTGCCACCTCGGACAGGGTGGGTCAGCCCCAGCATTTT	CATSDRVGQPQHF
TRBV7-9	-	-	TRBJ1-5	TGTGCCAGCAGCTTAGTCGGGGTTCGTCAGCCCCAGCATTTT	CASSLVGVRQPQHF
TRBV4-1	-	TRBD2	TRBJ2-1	TGCGCCAGCAGCGGGACTAGCGGGGTCTACAATGAGCAGTTCTTC	CASSGTSGVYNEQFF
TRBV7-3	-	-	TRBJ2-2	TGTGCCAGCAGCTTAAAGGGAGGCGGGGAGCTGTTTTTT	CASSLKGGGELFF
TRBV29-1	-	-	TRBJ2-1	TGCAGCTCCGGCGGTGGGGGGGCTAATGAGCAGTTCTTC	CSSGGGGANEQFF
TRBV5-6	-	TRBD1	TRBJ2-7	TGTGCCAGCAGCTGGGGGACAGCCCACCAATTC	CASSWGTAHQF
TRBV27	-	-	TRBJ1-2	TGTGCCAGCAGTTCGAACAGCTATGGCTACACCTTC	CASSSNSYGYTF
TRBV4-2	-	-	TRBJ2-1	TGTGCCAGCAGCCAAGAGGCAACTATCTACAATGAGCAGTTCTTC	CASSQEATIYNEQFF
TRBV7-3	-	-	TRBJ2-1	TGTGCCAGCAGCCAAAACCCACAGAACCTCTACAATGAGCAGTTCTTC	CASSQNPQNLYNEQFF
TRBV23-1	-	-	TRBJ1-1	TGCGCCAGAAGCCTTTGTTCCCCCCGGGGGACTGAAGCTTTCTTT	CARSLCSPRGTEAFF
TRBV29-1	-	-	TRBJ1-4	TGCAGCGTTGGTGAAGGGGCTGGTGAAAAACTGTTTTTT	CSVGEGAGEKLFF
TRBV5-1	-	-	TRBJ1-1	TGCGCCAGCAGTTCGGGGTGGAACACTGAAGCTTTCTTT	CASSSGWNTEAFF
TRBV6-4	-	-	TRBJ2-1	TGTGCCAGCAGTGACGTCTTAGGCAGGGGTCGGAATGAGCAGTTCTTC	CASSDVLGRGRNEQFF
TRBV19	-	TRBD1	TRBJ2-1	TGTGCCAGTAGTACCAACACAGGGGTTGAGCAGTTCTTC	CASSTNTGVEQFF
TRBV5-6	-	-	TRBJ1-2	TGTGCCAGCAGCCCGGGGGTTGGGGGGAACTATGGCTACACCTTC	CASSPGVGGNYGYTF